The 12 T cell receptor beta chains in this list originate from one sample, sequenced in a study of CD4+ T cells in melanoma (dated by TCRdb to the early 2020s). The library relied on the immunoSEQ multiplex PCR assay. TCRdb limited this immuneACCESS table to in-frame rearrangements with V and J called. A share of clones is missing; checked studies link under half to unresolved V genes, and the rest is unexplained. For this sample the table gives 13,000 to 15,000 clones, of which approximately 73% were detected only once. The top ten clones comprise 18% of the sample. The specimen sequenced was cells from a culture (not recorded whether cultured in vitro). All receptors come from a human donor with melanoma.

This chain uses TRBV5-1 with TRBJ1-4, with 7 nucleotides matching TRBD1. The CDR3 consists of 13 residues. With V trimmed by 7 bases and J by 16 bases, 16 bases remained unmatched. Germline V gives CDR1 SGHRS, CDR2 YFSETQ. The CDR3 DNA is TGCGCCAGCCTTGGGGAGGGGGCTGAGTTGGCGTTTTTT. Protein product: CASLGEGAELAFF.

As DNA, the CDR3 is TGTGCCAGCAGCAGCCAGGGGGCTGGGCCCCAGTACTTC. Its protein product is CASSSQGAGPQYF. The chain couples TRBV11-2 to TRBJ2-5; 8 nucleotides match TRBD1. This CDR3 is 13 amino acids long. With V trimmed by 5 bases and J by 9 bases, 8 bases remained unmatched. The germline gives CDR1 SGHAT, CDR2 FQNNGV.

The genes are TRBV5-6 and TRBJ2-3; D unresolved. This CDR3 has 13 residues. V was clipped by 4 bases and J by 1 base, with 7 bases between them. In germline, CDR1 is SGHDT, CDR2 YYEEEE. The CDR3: CASSPDRTDTQYF. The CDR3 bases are TGTGCCAGCAGCCCTGACCGCACAGATACGCAGTATTTT.

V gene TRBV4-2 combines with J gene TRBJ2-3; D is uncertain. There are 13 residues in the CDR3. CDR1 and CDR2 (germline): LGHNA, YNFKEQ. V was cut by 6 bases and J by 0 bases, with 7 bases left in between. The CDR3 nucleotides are TGTGCCAGCAGGTTAGGCAGCACAGATACGCAGTATTTT. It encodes CASRLGSTDTQYF.

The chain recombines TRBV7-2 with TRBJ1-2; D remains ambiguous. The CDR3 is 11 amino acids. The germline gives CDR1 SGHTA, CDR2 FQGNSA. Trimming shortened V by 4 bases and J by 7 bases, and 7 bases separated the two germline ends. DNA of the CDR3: TGTGCCAGCAGCTCGGACGTTGGCTACACCTTC. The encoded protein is CASSSDVGYTF.

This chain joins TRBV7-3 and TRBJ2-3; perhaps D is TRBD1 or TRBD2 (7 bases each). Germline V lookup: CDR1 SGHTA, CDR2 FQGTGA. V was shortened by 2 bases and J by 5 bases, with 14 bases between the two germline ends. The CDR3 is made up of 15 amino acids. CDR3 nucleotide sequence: TGTGCCAGCAGCTTATCGCCAGGGGGGGGAGATACGCAGTATTTT. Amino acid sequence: CASSLSPGGGDTQYF. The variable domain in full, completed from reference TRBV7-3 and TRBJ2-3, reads GAGVSQTPSNKVTEKGKYVELRCDPISGHTALYWYRQSLGQGPEFLIYFQGTGAADDSGLPNDRFFAVRPEGSVSTLKIQRTERGDSAVYLCASSLSPGGGDTQYFGPGTRLTVL.

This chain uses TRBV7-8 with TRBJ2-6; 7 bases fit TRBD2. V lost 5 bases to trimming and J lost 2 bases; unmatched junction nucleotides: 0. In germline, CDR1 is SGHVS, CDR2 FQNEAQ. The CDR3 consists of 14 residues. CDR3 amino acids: CASSRGAGANVLTF. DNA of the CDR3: TGTGCCAGCAGCCGGGGGGCTGGGGCCAACGTCCTGACTTTC.

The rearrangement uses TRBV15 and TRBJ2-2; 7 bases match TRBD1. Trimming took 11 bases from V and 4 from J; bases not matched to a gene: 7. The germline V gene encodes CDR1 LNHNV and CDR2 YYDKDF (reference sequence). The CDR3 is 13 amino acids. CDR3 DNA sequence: TGTGCCTCTCGACAGGGCATCACCGGGGAGCTGTTTTTT. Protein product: CASRQGITGELFF.

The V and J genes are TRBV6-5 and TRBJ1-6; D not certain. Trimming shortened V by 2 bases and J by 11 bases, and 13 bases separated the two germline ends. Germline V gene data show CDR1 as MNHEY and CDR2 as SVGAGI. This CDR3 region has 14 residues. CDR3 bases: TGTGCCAGCAGTTACAGGAGGTCGAGCCCACCCCTCCACTTT. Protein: CASSYRRSSPPLHF.

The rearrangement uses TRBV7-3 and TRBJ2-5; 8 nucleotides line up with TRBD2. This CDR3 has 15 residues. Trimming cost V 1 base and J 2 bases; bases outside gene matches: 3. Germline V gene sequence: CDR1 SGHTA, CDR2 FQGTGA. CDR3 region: CASSLSGGLQETQYF. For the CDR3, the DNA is TGTGCCAGCAGCTTAAGCGGGGGGCTACAAGAGACCCAGTACTTC. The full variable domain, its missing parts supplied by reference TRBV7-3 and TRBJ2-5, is GAGVSQTPSNKVTEKGKYVELRCDPISGHTALYWYRQSLGQGPEFLIYFQGTGAADDSGLPNDRFFAVRPEGSVSTLKIQRTERGDSAVYLCASSLSGGLQETQYFGPGTRLLVL.

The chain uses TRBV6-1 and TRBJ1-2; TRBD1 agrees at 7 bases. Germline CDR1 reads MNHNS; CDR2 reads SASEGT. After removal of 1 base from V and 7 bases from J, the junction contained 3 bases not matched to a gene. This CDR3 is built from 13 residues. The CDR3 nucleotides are TGTGCCAGCAGTGAAGGCAGGGGGTTTGGCTACACCTTC. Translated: CASSEGRGFGYTF.

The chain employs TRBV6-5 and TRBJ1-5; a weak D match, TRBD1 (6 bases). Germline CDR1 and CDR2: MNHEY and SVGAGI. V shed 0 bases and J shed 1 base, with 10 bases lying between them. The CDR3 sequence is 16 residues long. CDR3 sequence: CASSYSGGLSNQPQHF. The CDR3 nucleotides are TGTGCCAGCAGTTACTCGGGGGGGCTCAGCAATCAGCCCCAGCATTTT.